Shown below are 10 T cell receptor beta chains from a single sample sequenced in a study of blood T cell repertoires in COVID-19. Using immunoSEQ multiplex PCR, the repertoire was profiled, and TCRdb retains in-frame clones only, with some absent. The repertoire includes roughly 200,000 clones, approximately 85% of them detected once, and 4.9% sits in the top ten. The specimen was peripheral blood. Receptors were obtained from a woman aged 80 or over with acute or convalescent COVID-19.

J is TRBJ1-2 and V is TRBV11-1, with D maybe TRBD1 (5 bases). Between the trimmed V and J ends, which lost 2 bases and 2 bases, there was a span of 12 bases. This CDR3 has 15 amino acids. Germline CDR1 reads SGHAT; CDR2 reads FQDESV (reference sequence). The CDR3 bases are TGTGCCAGCAGCTTATTCCAGGGTCCCAACTATGGCTACACCTTC. This codes for CASSLFQGPNYGYTF. Filled out from reference TRBV11-1 and TRBJ1-2, the complete variable domain reads EAEVAQSPRYKITEKSQAVAFWCDPISGHATLYWYRQILGQGPELLVQFQDESVVDDSQLPKDRFSAERLKGVDSTLKIQPAELGDSAMYLCASSLFQGPNYGYTFGSGTRLTVV.

This clone was seen once. J is TRBJ2-7 and V is TRBV20-1; D possibly corresponds to TRBD1 (6 bases). This CDR3 comprises 13 residues. Germline V gene data show CDR1 as DFQATT and CDR2 as SNEGSKA (reference sequence). The ends were cut back, 3 bases at V and 0 bases at J, with 9 bases in the middle. CDR3 sequence: CSASSDSSYEQYF. DNA of the CDR3: TGCAGTGCTAGTTCGGACAGCTCCTACGAGCAGTACTTC.

The gene calls are TRBV28 and TRBJ1-3, with a possible D match to TRBD1 (5 bases). This CDR3 is 14 amino acids long. V was clipped by 4 bases and J by 0 bases, with 7 bases between them. Germline V gene sequence: CDR1 MDHEN, CDR2 SYDVKM. The CDR3 region has the DNA TGTGCCAGCAGTTCGACAGACTCTGGAAACACCATATATTTT. It encodes CASSSTDSGNTIYF.

This clone came up a few times. The rearrangement links TRBV7-2 to TRBJ2-7; 8 positions agree with TRBD1. Germline loops: CDR1 SGHTA, CDR2 FQGNSA. The V gene end was trimmed by 3 bases and the J gene end by 3 bases; junction bases not matched to a gene: 7. CDR3 size: 15 residues. CDR3 sequence reads: CASSFGQGLSYEQYF. CDR3 coding DNA: TGTGCCAGCAGCTTCGGACAGGGACTCAGCTACGAGCAGTACTTC.

V is TRBV6-6 and J is TRBJ1-2; TRBD1 aligns across 7 bases. The CDR3 has 14 amino acids. After removal of 4 bases from V and 4 bases from J, the junction contained 6 bases not matched to a gene. Per germline, CDR1 MNHNY and CDR2 SVGAGI (reference sequence). The CDR3 is CASSSRDSIYGYTF. In DNA, the CDR3 is TGTGCCAGCAGTTCCCGGGACAGCATCTATGGCTACACCTTC.

As concerns this clone: At the DNA level, this CDR3 is encoded by other sequences in the same sample as well. The chain links TRBV6-5 to TRBJ2-7; TRBD1 matches at 10 bases. Germline lookup yields CDR1 MNHEY and CDR2 SVGAGI. The CDR3 runs 15 residues. V trimming: 5 bases; J trimming: 4 bases; junction bases outside the gene matches: 8. CDR3: CASSRTGTGVYEQYF. The CDR3 bases are TGTGCCAGCAGTAGAACCGGGACAGGGGTATACGAGCAGTACTTC.

Here the CDR3 DNA reads TGCAGTGGGGCCGGGACCTACGAGCAGTACTTC. Protein sequence: CSGAGTYEQYF. V is TRBV20-1 and J is TRBJ2-7; weak D call: TRBD2 (5 bases). Germline V CDR1 and CDR2: DFQATT, SNEGSKA (reference sequence). Trimming left V 7 bases short and J 2 bases short, with 9 bases between. The length of the CDR3 is 11 residues.

The J gene is TRBJ2-4, the V gene TRBV28, with D perhaps matching TRBD1 (6 bases). This CDR3 comprises 15 residues. Deletions cut 5 bases from V and 7 bases from J, with 18 bases between. Germline V CDR1 and CDR2: MDHEN, SYDVKM. This CDR3 is CASSPPGHIMNIQYF. CDR3 nucleotides: TGTGCCAGCAGTCCTCCGGGACATATAATGAACATTCAGTACTTC.

The CDR3 bases are TGTGCCAGCAAAGACAGGGTTGGTACAGATACGCAGTATTTT. Its protein product is CASKDRVGTDTQYF. V gene TRBV2 combines with J gene TRBJ2-3, with 7 bases lining up with TRBD1. V lost 7 bases to trimming and J lost 3 bases; unmatched junction nucleotides: 7. The germline gives CDR1 SNHLY, CDR2 FYNNEI. The CDR3 consists of 14 residues.

This clone was recorded only once. The V call is TRBV30, the J call TRBJ1-2, with D uncertain. CDR1 GTSNPN and CDR2 SVGIG come from the germline V gene (reference sequence). The CDR3 loop spans 12 amino acids. Trimming took 0 bases from V and 5 from J, leaving 7 bases between them. The CDR3 DNA reads as TGTGCCTGGAGTGTACACCCGTATGGCTACACCTTC. Translated: CAWSVHPYGYTF.